These T cell receptor beta chains were read from a single sample in a study of blood T cells in healthy people across ages. Each CDR3 protein is one row after TCRdb ran MiXCR on the 5' RACE reads. The profile shows 1,800,000 or so distinct CDR3 sequences, 39% of them singletons. Specimen: blood. Every receptor here comes from a human donor in good health. Both conserved end residues are part of each CDR3. The D gene is left open where the match is weak. Clone size is shown for a subset of rows, as once, few, many or a class of expanded clone.

V gene	clone size	D gene	J gene	CDR3 DNA	CDR3 protein
TRBV7-9	many	TRBD2	TRBJ2-1	TGTGCCAGCAGCTTAGCGCTTTTGGCGGGGGGTAGAAATGAGCAGTTCTTC	CASSLALLAGGRNEQFF
TRBV20-1	-	-	TRBJ1-4	TGCAGTGCCCAAGGACGAGGCCAGGAAAAACTGTTTTTT	CSAQGRGQEKLFF
TRBV18	-	-	TRBJ2-7	TGTGCCAGCTCACCACAGTTCTACGAGCAGTACTTC	CASSPQFYEQYF
TRBV29-1	-	-	TRBJ2-3	TGCAGCGTTGGGGTCGGGTCCACAGATACGCAGTATTTT	CSVGVGSTDTQYF
TRBV7-9	few	-	TRBJ1-1	TGTGCCAGCAGCTTAGGATCCGGGACTAACATGAACACTGAAGCTTTCTTT	CASSLGSGTNMNTEAFF
TRBV9	few	-	TRBJ2-5	TGTGCCAGCACCCCTAGGGGGTACCAAGAGACCCAGTACTTC	CASTPRGYQETQYF
TRBV6-2/TRBV6-3	-	TRBD1	TRBJ1-5	TGTGCCAGCAGCTCTTCAGGGGGCTTGAATCAGCCCCAGCATTTT	CASSSSGGLNQPQHF
TRBV6-5	-	-	TRBJ2-5	TGTGCCAGCAGTTACAGGGCGAGGGAGACCCAGTACTTC	CASSYRARETQYF
TRBV7-2	few	-	TRBJ2-2	TGTGCCAGCAGCTCCAACTATGTCGCCGGGGAGCTGTTTTTT	CASSSNYVAGELFF
TRBV5-1	-	-	TRBJ2-1	TGCGCCAGCAGCTCGGAGCTCGGGACATACAATGAGCAGTTCTTC	CASSSELGTYNEQFF
TRBV20-1	-	-	TRBJ2-3	TGCAGTGCTAGAGATGGGGTGGGGGCCGGTGATACGCAGTATTTT	CSARDGVGAGDTQYF
TRBV5-1	-	TRBD1	TRBJ1-5	TGCGCCAGCAGCCCTTTCGGACAGGGGTCAAATCAGCCCCAGCATTTT	CASSPFGQGSNQPQHF
TRBV7-3	many	-	TRBJ2-6	TGTGCCAGCAGCTTATCGGGGGCGTCTGGGGCCAACGTCCTGACTTTC	CASSLSGASGANVLTF
TRBV18	once	TRBD1	TRBJ2-5	TGTGCCAGCTCACCACCGACAGGGATGCGAGAGACCCAGTACTTC	CASSPPTGMRETQYF
TRBV7-2	few	TRBD2	TRBJ2-7	TGTGCCAGCAGCTTAGTATTGGTAGCGGGAAGCTACGAGCAGTACTTC	CASSLVLVAGSYEQYF
TRBV7-2	-	-	TRBJ2-4	TGTGTCAGCAGCTCAGGCCTACACTGGTACTTC	CVSSSGLHWYF
TRBV4-3	-	-	TRBJ1-1	TGCGCCAGCAGCTTCGGGACGCGCGAAGCTTTCTTT	CASSFGTREAFF
TRBV6-5	-	TRBD2	TRBJ2-5	TGTGCCAGCAGTGGGATGAGGGAGGGTGCCCAGTACTTC	CASSGMREGAQYF
TRBV4-3	few	-	TRBJ2-7	TGCGCCAGCAGCCAAGGATATGTGGCAGAGTCCTACGAGCAGTACTTC	CASSQGYVAESYEQYF
TRBV2	-	TRBD2	TRBJ2-2	TGTGCCAGCAGTGTACTAGCGGGGGCCGTGAACACCGGGGAGCTGTTTTTT	CASSVLAGAVNTGELFF
TRBV4-1	-	TRBD2	TRBJ2-2	TGCGCCAGCAGCCAAATCGGACTAGCGGGGGGATCGAACACCGGGGAGCTGTTTTTT	CASSQIGLAGGSNTGELFF
TRBV7-2	-	-	TRBJ1-1	TGTGCCAGCGATGATGGGGTGGTGAACACTGAAGCTTTCTTT	CASDDGVVNTEAFF
TRBV27	many	TRBD1	TRBJ2-5	TGTGCCAGCAGTTCGACAGGGTCGGACCAAGAGACCCAGTACTTC	CASSSTGSDQETQYF
TRBV28	few	-	TRBJ2-7	TGTGCCACCCGTCGGGGGGCTCTTTACGAGCAGTACTTC	CATRRGALYEQYF
TRBV2	-	TRBD1	TRBJ2-5	TGTGCCGGCAGATGGGAACAGGGGTTAGGAGAGACCCAGTACTTC	CAGRWEQGLGETQYF
TRBV7-2	few	-	TRBJ1-2	TGTGCCAGCAGCTTAGTCGCGACAACAGTAAATGGCTACACCTTC	CASSLVATTVNGYTF
TRBV28	-	TRBD2	TRBJ2-3	TGTGCCATAACTACTAGCGGGGGGTCCTCCCATACGCAGTATTTT	CAITTSGGSSHTQYF
TRBV6-1	-	-	TRBJ2-5	TGTGCCAGCCTAGGACAGTTCCAAGAGACCCGGTACTTC	CASLGQFQETRYF
TRBV7-9	few	-	TRBJ1-2	TGTGCCAGCAGCTTGTACACGGCGGGCTATGGCTACACCTTC	CASSLYTAGYGYTF
TRBV3-1	-	-	TRBJ1-5	TGTGCCAGCAGCCAACGCCAGTCTAATCAGCCCCAGCATTTT	CASSQRQSNQPQHF
TRBV7-2	-	-	TRBJ2-5	TGTGCCAGCAGCGACCGTGACGAGACCCAGTACTTC	CASSDRDETQYF
TRBV3-1	few	TRBD2	TRBJ2-5	TGTGCCAGCAGCCAAGGAGCGGGGGGGCCCAAGACCCAGTACTTC	CASSQGAGGPKTQYF
TRBV6-5	-	-	TRBJ1-1	TGTGCCAGCAGTTACTCCGAGGGGTGGAACACTGAAGCTTTCTTT	CASSYSEGWNTEAFF
TRBV11-1	few	TRBD1	TRBJ1-6	TGTGCCAGCAGCCGAAACCCCGGACAGGGAAATTCACCCCTCCACTTT	CASSRNPGQGNSPLHF
TRBV6-5	many	TRBD1	TRBJ2-1	TGTGCCTCTCAGGGGGCTTACAATGAGCAGTTCTTC	CASQGAYNEQFF
TRBV4-1	-	-	TRBJ2-1	TGCGCCAGCAGCCAAAGGGCCAACCGGGGCGCGTACAATGAGCAGTTCTTC	CASSQRANRGAYNEQFF
TRBV4-3	-	-	TRBJ2-1	TGCGCCAGCAGCCAAGAATTGGGTCAGGGGGGTTACAATGAGCAGTTCTTC	CASSQELGQGGYNEQFF
TRBV3-1	-	-	TRBJ2-4	TGTGCCAGCAGCCCCAGGGGCGGGGGTAGGGAGCAGTACTTC	CASSPRGGGREQYF
TRBV5-1	few	-	TRBJ2-1	TGCGCCAGCAGCGGGCAGTTCTTC	CASSGQFF
TRBV7-2	-	-	TRBJ1-1	TGTGCCAGCAGCTTAGTCTTCGGGCGCGCTGAAGCTTTCTTT	CASSLVFGRAEAFF
TRBV10-3	-	-	TRBJ2-7	TGTGCCATCAAGGGCGAACACGAGCAGTACTTC	CAIKGEHEQYF